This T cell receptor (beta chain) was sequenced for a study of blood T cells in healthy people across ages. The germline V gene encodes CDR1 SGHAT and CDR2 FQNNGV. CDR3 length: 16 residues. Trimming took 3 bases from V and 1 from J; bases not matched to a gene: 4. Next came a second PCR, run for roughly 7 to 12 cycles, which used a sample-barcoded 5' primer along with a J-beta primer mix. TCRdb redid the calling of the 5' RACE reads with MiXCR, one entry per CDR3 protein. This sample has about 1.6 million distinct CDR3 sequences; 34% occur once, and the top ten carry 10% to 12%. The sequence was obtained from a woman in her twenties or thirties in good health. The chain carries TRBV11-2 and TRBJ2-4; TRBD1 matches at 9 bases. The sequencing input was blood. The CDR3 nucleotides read TGTGCCAGCAGCTTGAGGACAGGGGTGGCCAAAAACATTCAGTACTTC. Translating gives CASSLRTGVAKNIQYF.